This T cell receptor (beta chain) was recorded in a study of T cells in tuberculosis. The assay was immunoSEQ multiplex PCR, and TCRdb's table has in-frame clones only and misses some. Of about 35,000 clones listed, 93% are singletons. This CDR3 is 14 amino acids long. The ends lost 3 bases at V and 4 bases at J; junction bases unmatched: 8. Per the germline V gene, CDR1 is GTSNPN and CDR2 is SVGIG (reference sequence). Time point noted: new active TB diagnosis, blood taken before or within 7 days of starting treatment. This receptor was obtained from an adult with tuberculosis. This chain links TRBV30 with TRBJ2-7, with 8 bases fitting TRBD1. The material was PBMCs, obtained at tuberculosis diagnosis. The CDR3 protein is CAWREDRAGYEQYF. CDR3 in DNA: TGTGCCTGGAGGGAGGACAGGGCTGGGTACGAGCAGTACTTC.